Listed here are 5 T cell receptor beta chains from one sample, sequenced in a study of T cells in Graves' hyperthyroidism and ophthalmopathy. Authors of the study amplified TCR beta CDR3 regions from RNA transcripts. First-round RT-PCR targeting the TCR CDR3 was performed with the HTBI primer set. TCRdb processed the multiplex PCR reads anew with MiXCR; each CDR3 protein has one entry. The sample records 600,000 to 700,000 distinct CDR3 sequences, roughly 14% being singletons. The sample taken for sequencing was blood. These receptors were taken from a woman aged 35 to 49 with Graves' ophthalmopathy.

The chain couples TRBV27 to TRBJ2-2, with D possibly being TRBD2 (6 bases). The CDR3 is 15 amino acids. From germline, CDR1 is MNHEY and CDR2 SMNVEV (reference sequence). Trimming took 5 bases from V and 7 from J, leaving 17 bases between them. The CDR3 sequence: CASSPLGGYVGELFF. In nucleotides, the CDR3 is TGTGCCAGCAGTCCATTGGGGGGTTACGTCGGGGAGCTGTTTTTT.

This clonotype was counted many times. V usage is TRBV29-1 and J usage is TRBJ1-2, with 9 positions matching TRBD1. The CDR3 runs 13 residues. Trimming at V came to 7 bases and at J to 2 bases, leaving 5 bases not matched to a gene. CDR1 and CDR2 (germline): SQVTM, ANQGSEA. The CDR3 spells CSGGDRENYGYTF. Written as DNA, the CDR3 is TGCAGCGGGGGGGACAGGGAGAACTATGGCTACACCTTC.

In this sample, this clonotype turned up a few times. This sequence joins TRBV6-1 and TRBJ1-5; weak D call: TRBD1 (5 bases). V lost 5 bases and J 9 bases, leaving 17 bases between the germline ends. CDR1 is MNHNS and CDR2 is SASEGT in the germline V gene. CDR3 length: 14 amino acids. As DNA, the CDR3 is TGTGCCAGCAGTAAGCGGACCCTGGGGGGGCCCCAGCATTTT. Encoded protein: CASSKRTLGGPQHF.

This clonotype was seen many times. The CDR3 sequence is CASSLGHNTEAFF. CDR3 bases: TGTGCCAGCAGCCTCGGACATAACACTGAAGCTTTCTTT. The chain has TRBV3-1 and TRBJ1-1; TRBD1 is a possible D gene (5 bases). Trimming took 4 bases from V and 2 from J, leaving 8 bases between them. From germline, CDR1 is LGHDT and CDR2 YNNKEL (reference sequence). This CDR3 has 13 amino acids.

This chain links TRBV20-1 with TRBJ1-1, with TRBD1 identical over 8 bases. This CDR3 has 13 residues. CDR1 DFQATT and CDR2 SNEGSKA come from the germline V gene (reference sequence). J lost 4 bases, V lost 4 bases, and 5 bases had no gene match. This CDR3 reads CSATWTGPTEAFF. Written as DNA, the CDR3 is TGCAGTGCTACTTGGACAGGGCCCACTGAAGCTTTCTTT.